The 22 T cell receptor beta chains presented below share a single source sample, sequenced in a study of T cells in narcolepsy. TCRdb's table, derived via immunoSEQ multiplex PCR, lists solely in-frame clones and lacks some. Here the sample spans about 31,000 clones, around 78% being singletons. Specimen: CD45RA- memory CD4+ T cells from PBMCs. These TCRs come from a human donor with narcolepsy.

This chain joins TRBV27 and TRBJ2-1; tentatively, D is TRBD1 or TRBD2 (6 bases each). Deletions cut 0 bases from V and 7 bases from J, with 13 bases between. The CDR3 is 15 residues long. Germline V CDR1 and CDR2: MNHEY, SMNVEV (reference sequence). The CDR3 bases are TGTGCCAGCAGTTTATCGAGAACAGGGAGGAATGAGCAGTTCTTC. As protein: CASSLSRTGRNEQFF.

This clone was counted a few times. The rearrangement uses TRBV10-3 and TRBJ2-6; TRBD1 agrees at 10 bases. CDR3 length: 18 amino acids. V was clipped by 3 bases and J by 0 bases; unmatched bases: 5. Germline V gene sequence: CDR1 ENHRY, CDR2 SYGVKD. As DNA, the CDR3 is TGTGCCATCAGTGACGTGACAGGGGGCACCTCTGGGGCCAACGTCCTGACTTTC. Its translation: CAISDVTGGTSGANVLTF.

The chain combines TRBV9 with TRBJ1-5; 7 bases are a match to TRBD1. J lost 2 bases, V lost 4 bases, and 3 bases had no gene match. Germline V gene data show CDR1 as SGDLS and CDR2 as YYNGEE. This CDR3 is built from 14 residues. CDR3 sequence (DNA): TGTGCCAGCAGCCCCGGACAGGGCAATCAGCCCCAGCATTTT. This sequence encodes CASSPGQGNQPQHF.

The rearrangement links TRBV6-4 to TRBJ1-1; D gene unclear. V was cut by 6 bases and J by 5 bases, with 13 bases left in between. The CDR3 contains 13 residues. The germline CDR1 and CDR2 sequences are MRHNA and SNTAGT. CDR3 loop: CASSGRVGTEAFF. Here the CDR3 DNA reads TGTGCCAGCAGCGGTAGAGTGGGGACTGAAGCTTTCTTT.

The sample holds one count of this clone. This chain joins TRBV27 and TRBJ2-3; 12 nucleotides align to TRBD2. The CDR3 extends over 17 amino acids. V was pared by 6 bases and J by 2 bases, with 9 bases of the junction left unmatched. Germline V gives CDR1 MNHEY, CDR2 SMNVEV (reference sequence). DNA of the CDR3: TGTGCCAGCAGAACGTGGACTAGCGGGAAGTCCACAGATACGCAGTATTTT. As protein: CASRTWTSGKSTDTQYF.

This chain's CDR3 is CASSRTESYEQYF. The DNA of the CDR3 is TGTGCCAGCAGCCGGACTGAATCCTACGAGCAGTACTTC. The rearrangement links TRBV11-2 to TRBJ2-7; the D gene is possibly TRBD2 (5 bases). Germline loops: CDR1 SGHAT, CDR2 FQNNGV. The CDR3 totals 13 residues. Trimming shortened V by 5 bases and J by 1 base, and 9 bases separated the two germline ends. The full variable domain, with the rest looked up from reference TRBV11-2 and TRBJ2-7, is EAGVAQSPRYKIIEKRQSVAFWCNPISGHATLYWYQQILGQGPKLLIQFQNNGVVDDSQLPKDRFSAERLKGVDSTLKIQPAKLEDSAVYLCASSRTESYEQYFGPGTRLTVT.

This clone was observed a few times. This rearrangement joins TRBV5-8 to TRBJ1-5; TRBD1 might be the D (5 bases). V shed 3 bases and J shed 4 bases, with 8 bases lying between them. Germline V gives CDR1 SGHTS, CDR2 YDEGEE. This CDR3 spans 13 amino acids. CDR3 DNA: TGTGCCAGCAGCTACGCAGGGAATCAGCCCCAGCATTTT. This sequence encodes CASSYAGNQPQHF.

The chain couples TRBV7-9 to TRBJ2-2, with 14 bases aligning to TRBD2. V trimming: 5 bases; J trimming: 5 bases; junction bases outside the gene matches: 7. Germline V CDR1 and CDR2: SEHNR, FQNEAQ (reference sequence). This CDR3 has 17 residues. The CDR3: CASSVGLAGVKTGELFF. The CDR3 nucleotides read TGTGCCAGCAGCGTGGGACTAGCGGGAGTTAAGACCGGGGAGCTGTTTTTT.

The chain recombines TRBV12-2 with TRBJ2-7. TRBV12-2 is listed as a pseudogene. CDR3 size: 15 residues. In DNA, the CDR3 is TGTGCAAGTCGCTTCCGGGACCACCCTTTATACGAGCAGTACTTC. It is translated as CASRFRDHPLYEQYF.

This clone was recorded only once. The rearrangement links TRBV18 to TRBJ1-5; no clear D gene. The CDR3 is made up of 14 amino acids. CDR1 and CDR2 (germline): KGHSH, LQKENI. Trimming took off 3 bases at V and 5 bases at J, with 11 bases between the two ends. The CDR3 DNA reads TGTGCCAGCTCACCGGAAGACACCTATCAGCCCCAGCATTTT. Its protein product is CASSPEDTYQPQHF. The variable domain in full, completed from reference TRBV18 and TRBJ1-5, reads NAGVMQNPRHLVRRRGQEARLRCSPMKGHSHVYWYRQLPEEGLKFMVYLQKENIIDESGMPKERFSAEFPKEGPSILRIQQVVRGDSAAYFCASSPEDTYQPQHFGDGTRLSIL.

The chain employs TRBV5-1 and TRBJ1-2, with 12 positions matching TRBD1. J lost 6 bases, V lost 2 bases, and 11 bases had no gene match. Germline values: CDR1 SGHRS, CDR2 YFSETQ. CDR3 length: 17 residues. The CDR3 nucleotides read TGCGCCAGCAGCTTTGGTGGGACAGGGGGCTACGCTCATGGCTACACCTTC. Translating it yields CASSFGGTGGYAHGYTF.

This clone was picked up a small number of times. The V call is TRBV19, the J call TRBJ1-1; tentative D call: TRBD1 (5 bases). Germline CDR1 reads LNHDA; CDR2 reads SQIVND (reference sequence). CDR3 length equals 13 residues. V was cut by 9 bases and J by 3 bases, with 14 bases left in between. In DNA, the CDR3 is TGTGCCAGCGGGACTGTTTCTTACACTGAAGCTTTCTTT. Translation gives CASGTVSYTEAFF.

This chain joins TRBV7-2 and TRBJ2-3; 9 nucleotides match TRBD1. Per germline, CDR1 SGHTA and CDR2 FQGNSA. Losses at the gene ends were 5 bases for V and 0 bases for J; bases not matched to a gene: 6. This CDR3 contains 16 residues. This CDR3 is CASSLQGAGSTDTQYF. Written as DNA, the CDR3 is TGTGCCAGCAGCCTACAGGGGGCGGGAAGCACAGATACGCAGTATTTT.

V and J are TRBV28 and TRBJ1-5; D unresolved. Between the trimmed V and J ends, which lost 4 bases and 0 bases, there was a span of 1 base. The CDR3 loop spans 12 amino acids. Germline V gives CDR1 MDHEN, CDR2 SYDVKM. Here the CDR3 DNA reads TGTGCCAGCAGTTATAGCAATCAGCCCCAGCATTTT. Residues: CASSYSNQPQHF.

This clone came up once. The chain uses TRBV29-1 and TRBJ1-1, with D possibly being TRBD1 (6 bases). CDR1 SQVTM and CDR2 ANQGSEA come from the germline V gene. The germline V and J ends were trimmed by 7 bases and 4 bases, with 19 bases remaining between them. This CDR3 spans 14 amino acids. The CDR3 loop is CSGATGKGGTEAFF. The CDR3 coding sequence is TGCAGCGGCGCCACAGGGAAGGGGGGCACTGAAGCTTTCTTT.

J is TRBJ2-7 and V is TRBV6-5, with 8 bases lining up with TRBD1. The CDR3 has 14 residues. The J segment lost 0 bases and the V segment lost 10 bases, leaving 8 bases of the junction unmatched. Germline CDR1 is MNHEY and CDR2 is SVGAGI. CDR3 region: CATGQGLNSYEQYF. The CDR3 nucleotides read TGTGCCACCGGACAGGGTTTGAACTCCTACGAGCAGTACTTC.

The chain is built from TRBV4-2 and TRBJ1-3; D gene ambiguous. Germline V gene sequence: CDR1 LGHNA, CDR2 YNFKEQ. The V end lost 3 bases, the J end lost 7 bases, and 19 bases lay between the germline ends. The CDR3 runs 16 residues. The CDR3, as DNA: TGTGCCAGCAGCCATCCTACCGGCAACGTCGGGAACACCATATATTTT. It is translated as CASSHPTGNVGNTIYF.

The chain carries TRBV7-3 and TRBJ2-1, with 7 bases identical to TRBD2. CDR1 SGHTA and CDR2 FQGTGA come from the germline V gene. The length of the CDR3 is 15 residues. Trimming took 8 bases from V and 8 from J; bases not matched to a gene: 15. This CDR3 reads CASVCRDYYDDEQFF. CDR3 bases: TGTGCCAGCGTCTGCCGGGACTATTATGATGATGAGCAGTTCTTC.

The V call is TRBV27, the J call TRBJ1-5, with TRBD1 matching 10 bases. Germline CDR1 MNHEY, CDR2 SMNVEV (reference sequence). This CDR3 contains 15 residues. V shed 10 bases and J 3 bases; nucleotides not matched to a gene: 9. CDR3 sequence reads: CATGDRGRPNQPQHF. The CDR3 DNA is TGTGCCACCGGAGACAGGGGGCGGCCCAATCAGCCCCAGCATTTT.

The rearrangement uses TRBV15 and TRBJ2-2, with TRBD1 identical over 10 bases. Per germline, CDR1 LNHNV and CDR2 YYDKDF (reference sequence). Trimming at V came to 3 bases and at J to 5 bases, leaving 6 bases not matched to a gene. CDR3 length: 16 amino acids. The CDR3 DNA is TGTGCCACCAGCAGGACAGGGGGCGACGATACCGGGGAGCTGTTTTTT. Protein product: CATSRTGGDDTGELFF.

J is TRBJ1-1 and V is TRBV19; D is unclear. Looked up from germline, CDR1 is LNHDA and CDR2 is SQIVND (reference sequence). The CDR3 has 14 amino acids. V was shortened by 1 base and J by 1 base, with 7 bases between the two germline ends. In nucleotides, the CDR3 is TGTGCCAGTAGTATAGGTTATCCGAACACTGAAGCTTTCTTT. It yields the protein CASSIGYPNTEAFF.

CDR3 amino acids: CASSGGRAGETQYF. Written as DNA, the CDR3 is TGTGCCAGCAGCGGCGGGAGGGCCGGGGAGACCCAGTACTTC. This rearrangement joins TRBV11-2 to TRBJ2-5; TRBD2 matches 9 bases. V lost 5 bases to trimming and J lost 5 bases; unmatched junction nucleotides: 6. The CDR3 consists of 14 residues. Germline V CDR1 and CDR2: SGHAT, FQNNGV.